This TCR beta chain was documented in a study of CD8 T cells in Susac syndrome. CDR1 and CDR2 (germline): DFQATT, SNEGSKA (reference sequence). The V segment lost 5 bases and the J segment 1 base; nucleotides outside the gene matches: 18. The CDR3 extends over 19 amino acids. The RNA, about 0.45 to 1 ug, was put through reverse transcription using random hexamers. From the immunoSEQ multiplex PCR reads, TCRdb called clonotypes with MiXCR, one entry per CDR3 protein. The sample consists of about 200,000 distinct CDR3 sequences, 80% to 95% of them appearing once. Negative isolation yielded the CD8+ and CD4+ T cells, while FACS enriched the TEMRA cells.

This receptor was identified in a human donor with multiple sclerosis. The sample comprised CD8+ T cells from PBMCs. This chain joins TRBV20-1 and TRBJ1-4; 8 nucleotides match TRBD1. CDR3 sequence: CSASDRALTSGETNEKLFF. CDR3 nucleotide sequence: TGCAGTGCTTCGGACAGGGCCTTAACTTCCGGGGAAACTAATGAAAAACTGTTTTTT.